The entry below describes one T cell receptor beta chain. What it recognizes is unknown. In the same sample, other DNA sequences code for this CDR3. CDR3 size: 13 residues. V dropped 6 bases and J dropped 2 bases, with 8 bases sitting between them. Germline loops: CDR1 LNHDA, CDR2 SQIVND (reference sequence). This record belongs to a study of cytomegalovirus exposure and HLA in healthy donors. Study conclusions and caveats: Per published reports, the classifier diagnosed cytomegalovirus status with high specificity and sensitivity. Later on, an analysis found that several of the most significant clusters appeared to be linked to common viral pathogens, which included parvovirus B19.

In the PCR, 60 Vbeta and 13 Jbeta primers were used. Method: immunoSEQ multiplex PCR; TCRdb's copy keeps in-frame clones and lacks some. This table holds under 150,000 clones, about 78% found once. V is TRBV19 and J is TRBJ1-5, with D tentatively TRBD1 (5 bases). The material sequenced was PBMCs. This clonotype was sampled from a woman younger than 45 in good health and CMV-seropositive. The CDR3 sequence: CASRARGNQPQHF. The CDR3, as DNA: TGTGCCAGTAGGGCCAGGGGCAATCAGCCCCAGCATTTT.